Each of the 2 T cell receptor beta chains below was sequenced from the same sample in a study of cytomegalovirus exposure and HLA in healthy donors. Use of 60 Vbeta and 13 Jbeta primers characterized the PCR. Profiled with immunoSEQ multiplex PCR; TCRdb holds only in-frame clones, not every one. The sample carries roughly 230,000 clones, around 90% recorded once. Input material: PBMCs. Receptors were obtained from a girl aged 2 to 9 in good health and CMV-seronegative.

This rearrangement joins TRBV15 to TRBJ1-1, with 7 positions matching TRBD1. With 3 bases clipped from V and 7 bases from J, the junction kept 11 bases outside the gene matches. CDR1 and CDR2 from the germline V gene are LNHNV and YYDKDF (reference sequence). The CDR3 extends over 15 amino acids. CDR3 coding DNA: TGTGCCACCAGCAGCCTCGACAGGGACTTTGTTGAAGCTTTCTTT. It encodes CATSSLDRDFVEAFF.

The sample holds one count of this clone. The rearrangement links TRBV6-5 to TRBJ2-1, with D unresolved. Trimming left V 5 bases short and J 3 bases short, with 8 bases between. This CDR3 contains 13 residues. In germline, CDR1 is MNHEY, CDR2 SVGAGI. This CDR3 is CASSDKYYNEQFF. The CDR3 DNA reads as TGTGCCAGCAGTGACAAGTACTACAATGAGCAGTTCTTC.